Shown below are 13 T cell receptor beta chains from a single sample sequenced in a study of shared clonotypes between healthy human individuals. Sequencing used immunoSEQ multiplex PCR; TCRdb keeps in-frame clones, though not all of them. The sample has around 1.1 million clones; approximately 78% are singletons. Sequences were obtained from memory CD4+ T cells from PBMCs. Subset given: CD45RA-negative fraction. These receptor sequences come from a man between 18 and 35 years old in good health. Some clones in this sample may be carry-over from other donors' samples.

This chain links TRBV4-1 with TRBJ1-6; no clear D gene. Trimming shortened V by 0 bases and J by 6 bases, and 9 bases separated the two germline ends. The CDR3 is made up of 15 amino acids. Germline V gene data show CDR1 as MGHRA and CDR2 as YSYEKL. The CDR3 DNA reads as TGCGCCAGCAGCCAAGATCTCTCTCGTAATTCACCCCTCCACTTT. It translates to CASSQDLSRNSPLHF.

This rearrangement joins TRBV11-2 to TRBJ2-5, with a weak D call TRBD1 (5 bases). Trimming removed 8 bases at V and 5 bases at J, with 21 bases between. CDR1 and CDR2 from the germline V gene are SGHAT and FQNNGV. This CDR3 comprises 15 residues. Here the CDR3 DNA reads TGTGCCAGCCGGCCCTATGGGGCTGGTCAGGAGACCCAGTACTTC. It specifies CASRPYGAGQETQYF.

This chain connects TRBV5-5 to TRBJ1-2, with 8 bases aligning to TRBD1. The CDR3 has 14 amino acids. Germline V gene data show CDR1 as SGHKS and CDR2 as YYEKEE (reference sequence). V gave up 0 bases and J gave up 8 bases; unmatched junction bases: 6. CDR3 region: CASSLGQGSLGYTF. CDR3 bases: TGTGCCAGCAGCTTGGGACAGGGGTCGCTAGGCTACACCTTC.

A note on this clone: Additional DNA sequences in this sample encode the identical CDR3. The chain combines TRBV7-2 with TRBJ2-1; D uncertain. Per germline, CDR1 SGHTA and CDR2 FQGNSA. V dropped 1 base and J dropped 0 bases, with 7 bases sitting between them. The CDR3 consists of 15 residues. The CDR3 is CASSLEGGSYNEQFF. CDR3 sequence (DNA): TGTGCCAGCAGCTTAGAGGGCGGCTCCTACAATGAGCAGTTCTTC.

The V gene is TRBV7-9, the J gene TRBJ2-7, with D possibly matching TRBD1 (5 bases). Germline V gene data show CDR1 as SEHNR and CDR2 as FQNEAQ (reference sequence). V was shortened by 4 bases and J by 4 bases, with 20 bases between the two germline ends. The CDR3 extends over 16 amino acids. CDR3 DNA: TGTGCCAGCAGCTCCGGCCCGGAGCGTGGGGCTTACGAGCAGTACTTC. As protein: CASSSGPERGAYEQYF. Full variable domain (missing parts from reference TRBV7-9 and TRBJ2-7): DTGVSQNPRHKITKRGQNVTFRCDPISEHNRLYWYRQTLGQGPEFLTYFQNEAQLEKSRLLSDRFSAERPKGSFSTLEIQRTEQGDSAMYLCASSSGPERGAYEQYFGPGTRLTVT.

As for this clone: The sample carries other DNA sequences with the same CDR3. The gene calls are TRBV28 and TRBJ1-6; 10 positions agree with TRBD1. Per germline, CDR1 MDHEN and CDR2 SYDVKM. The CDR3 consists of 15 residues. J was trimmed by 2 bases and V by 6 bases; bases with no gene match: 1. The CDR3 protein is CASRGQGTYNSPLHF. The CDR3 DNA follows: TGTGCCAGCAGGGGACAGGGGACCTATAATTCACCCCTCCACTTT.

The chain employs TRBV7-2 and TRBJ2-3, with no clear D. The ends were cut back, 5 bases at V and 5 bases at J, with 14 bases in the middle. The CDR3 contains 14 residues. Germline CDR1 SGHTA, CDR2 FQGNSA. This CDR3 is CASSPYRGRDTQYF. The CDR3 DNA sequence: TGTGCCAGCAGCCCCTATCGAGGTCGAGATACGCAGTATTTT.

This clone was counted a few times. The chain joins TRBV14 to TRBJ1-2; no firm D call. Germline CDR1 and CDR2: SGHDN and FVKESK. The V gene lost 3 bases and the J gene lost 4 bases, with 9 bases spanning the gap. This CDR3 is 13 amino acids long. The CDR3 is CASSHGPSYGYTF. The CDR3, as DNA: TGTGCCAGCAGCCATGGACCATCCTATGGCTACACCTTC.

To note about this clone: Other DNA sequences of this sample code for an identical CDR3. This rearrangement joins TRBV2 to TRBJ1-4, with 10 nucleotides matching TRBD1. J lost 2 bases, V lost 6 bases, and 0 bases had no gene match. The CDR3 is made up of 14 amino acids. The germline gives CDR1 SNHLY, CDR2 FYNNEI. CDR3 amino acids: CASRTGGTNEKLFF. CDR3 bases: TGTGCCAGCAGGACAGGGGGCACTAATGAAAAACTGTTTTTT.

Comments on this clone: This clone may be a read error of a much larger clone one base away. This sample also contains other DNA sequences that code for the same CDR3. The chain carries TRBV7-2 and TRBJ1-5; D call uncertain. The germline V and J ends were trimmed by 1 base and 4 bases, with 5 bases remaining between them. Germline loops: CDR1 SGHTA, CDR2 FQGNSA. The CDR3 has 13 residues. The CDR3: CASSLDRNQPQHF. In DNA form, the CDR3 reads TGTGCCAGCAGCTTAGATCGGAATCAGCCCCAGCATTTT.

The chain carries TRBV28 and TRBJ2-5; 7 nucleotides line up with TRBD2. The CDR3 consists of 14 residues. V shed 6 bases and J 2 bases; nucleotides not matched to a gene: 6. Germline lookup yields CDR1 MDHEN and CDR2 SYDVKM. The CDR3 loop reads CASSSSGAQETQYF. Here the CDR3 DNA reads TGTGCCAGCAGCTCGAGCGGGGCGCAAGAGACCCAGTACTTC.

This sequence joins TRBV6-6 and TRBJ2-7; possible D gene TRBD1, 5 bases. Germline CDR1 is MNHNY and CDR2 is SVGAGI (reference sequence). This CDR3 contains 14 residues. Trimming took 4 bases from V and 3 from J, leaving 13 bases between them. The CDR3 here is CASSSTYDSYEQYF. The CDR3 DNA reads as TGTGCCAGCAGTTCCACCTACGACAGCTACGAGCAGTACTTC.

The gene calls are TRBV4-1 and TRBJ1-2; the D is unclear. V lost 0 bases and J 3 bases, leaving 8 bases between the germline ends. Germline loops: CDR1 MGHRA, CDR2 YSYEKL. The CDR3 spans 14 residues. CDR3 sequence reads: CASSQDPRYYGYTF. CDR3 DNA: TGCGCCAGCAGCCAAGATCCCAGATACTATGGCTACACCTTC.